This T cell receptor (beta chain) stems from a study of blood T cell repertoires in COVID-19. Across the whole study: PBMCs, B-cell-depleted T cells, or T cells were the source of the cDNA or gDNA that made up the material.

Germline lookup yields CDR1 KGHSH and CDR2 LQKENI. V shed 3 bases and J shed 12 bases, with 17 bases lying between them. The CDR3 length is 13 residues. As processed by the authors: The authors estimated nucleated cell counts from reference gene primer amplification. Some clones are missing from TCRdb's copy, which holds only in-frame ones; the method was immunoSEQ multiplex PCR. Clone size and V and J calls were adopted from that table, with D and trimming inferred from the DNA. The sample comprises approximately 130,000 clones, 75% to 90% of which are singletons, and roughly 18% rests with the top ten.

The specimen sequenced was peripheral blood. This chain uses TRBV18 with TRBJ1-2; D is possibly TRBD1 (5 bases). This clonotype originated in a woman aged 45-60 years who had recovered from COVID-19. The CDR3 spells CASSPNPRVGDTF. CDR3 DNA: TGTGCCAGCTCACCCAACCCCCGGGTAGGGGACACCTTC. Looking up the rest from reference TRBV18 and TRBJ1-2 gives the full variable domain: NAGVMQNPRHLVRRRGQEARLRCSPMKGHSHVYWYRQLPEEGLKFMVYLQKENIIDESGMPKERFSAEFPKEGPSILRIQQVVRGDSAAYFCASSPNPRVGDTFGSGTRLTVV.